The sequence of this T cell receptor (beta chain) was determined in a study of cytomegalovirus exposure and HLA in healthy donors. About the study: The 90 to 150 validation repertoires, a later analysis reported, used the same platform as the approximately 730 repertoires from the first cohort. Study-level results: The CMV antigen specificity of three CMV-associated chains was confirmed through in vitro analysis.

A note on this clone: Its antigen is not identified.

Generated by immunoSEQ multiplex PCR, the TCRdb table keeps only in-frame clones and is missing some. The sample includes 100,000 to 150,000 clones, 95% to 96% of them seen just once. This TCR came from a man aged 18-30 years in good health and CMV-seronegative. Material: PBMCs.

The CDR3 DNA reads as TGCGCCAGCAGCTCCCTGTCGGGGGATGAAAAACTGTTTTTT. The encoded protein is CASSSLSGDEKLFF. The rearrangement links TRBV5-1 to TRBJ1-4; the D gene is possibly TRBD1 (5 bases). This CDR3 comprises 14 residues. Germline V gives CDR1 SGHRS, CDR2 YFSETQ. The V end was cut by 3 bases, the J end by 6 bases, with 12 bases between.